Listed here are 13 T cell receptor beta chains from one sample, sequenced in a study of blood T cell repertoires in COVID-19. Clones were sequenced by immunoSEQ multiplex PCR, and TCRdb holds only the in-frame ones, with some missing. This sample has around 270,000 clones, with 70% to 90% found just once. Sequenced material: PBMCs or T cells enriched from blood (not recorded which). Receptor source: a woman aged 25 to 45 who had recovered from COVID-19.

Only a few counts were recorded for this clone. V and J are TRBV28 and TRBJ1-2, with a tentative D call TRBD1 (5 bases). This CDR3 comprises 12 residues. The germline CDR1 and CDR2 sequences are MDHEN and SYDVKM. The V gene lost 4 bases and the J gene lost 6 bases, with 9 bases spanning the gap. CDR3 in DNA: TGTGCCAGCAGTTCAGGGTGGGATGGCTACACCTTC. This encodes CASSSGWDGYTF.

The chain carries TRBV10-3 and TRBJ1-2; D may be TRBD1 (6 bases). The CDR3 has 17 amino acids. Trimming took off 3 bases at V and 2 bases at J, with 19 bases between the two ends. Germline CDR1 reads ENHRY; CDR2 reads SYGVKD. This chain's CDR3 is CAISDPNRGQLNYGYTF. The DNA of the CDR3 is TGTGCCATCAGTGACCCCAATCGAGGACAGTTAAACTATGGCTACACCTTC.

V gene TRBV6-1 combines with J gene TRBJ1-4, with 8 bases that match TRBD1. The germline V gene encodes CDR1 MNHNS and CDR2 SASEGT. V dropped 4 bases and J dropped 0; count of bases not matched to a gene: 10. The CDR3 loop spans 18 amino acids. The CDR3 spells CASSAKSGGRATNEKLFF. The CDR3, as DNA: TGTGCCAGCAGTGCGAAGTCAGGGGGCCGGGCAACTAATGAAAAACTGTTTTTT.

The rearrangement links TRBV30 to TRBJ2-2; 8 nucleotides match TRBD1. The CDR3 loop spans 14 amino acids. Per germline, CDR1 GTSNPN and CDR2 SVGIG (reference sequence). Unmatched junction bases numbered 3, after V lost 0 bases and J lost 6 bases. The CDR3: CAWSVQGAAGELFF. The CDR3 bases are TGTGCCTGGAGTGTCCAGGGGGCTGCCGGGGAGCTGTTTTTT.

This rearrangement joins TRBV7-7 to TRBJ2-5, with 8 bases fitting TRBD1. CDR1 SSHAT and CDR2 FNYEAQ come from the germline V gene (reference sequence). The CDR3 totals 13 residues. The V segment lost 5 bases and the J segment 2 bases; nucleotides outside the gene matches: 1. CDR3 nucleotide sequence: TGTGCCAGCAGCCGGGACAGGCAAGAGACCCAGTACTTC. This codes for CASSRDRQETQYF.

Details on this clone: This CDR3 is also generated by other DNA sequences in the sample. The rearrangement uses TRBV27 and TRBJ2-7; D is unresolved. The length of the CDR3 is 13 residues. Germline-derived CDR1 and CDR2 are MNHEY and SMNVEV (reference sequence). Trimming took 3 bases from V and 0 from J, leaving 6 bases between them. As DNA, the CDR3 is TGTGCCAGCAGTTTGAAGCTCTCCTACGAGCAGTACTTC. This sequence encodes CASSLKLSYEQYF.

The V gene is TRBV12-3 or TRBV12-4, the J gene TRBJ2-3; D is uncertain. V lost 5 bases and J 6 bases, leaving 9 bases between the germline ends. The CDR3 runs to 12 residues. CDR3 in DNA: TGTGCCAGCAGTCTCGAGCTTGATACGCAGTATTTT. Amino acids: CASSLELDTQYF.

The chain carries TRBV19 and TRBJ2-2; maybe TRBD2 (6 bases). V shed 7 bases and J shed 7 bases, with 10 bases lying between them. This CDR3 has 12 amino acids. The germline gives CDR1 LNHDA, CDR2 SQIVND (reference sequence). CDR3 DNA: TGTGCCAGTACATTGGGAGGCGGGGAGCTGTTTTTT. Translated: CASTLGGGELFF. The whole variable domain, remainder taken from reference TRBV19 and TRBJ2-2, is DGGITQSPKYLFRKEGQNVTLSCEQNLNHDAMYWYRQDPGQGLRLIYYSQIVNDFQKGDIAEGYSVSREKKESFPLTVTSAQKNPTAFYLCASTLGGGELFFGEGSRLTVL.

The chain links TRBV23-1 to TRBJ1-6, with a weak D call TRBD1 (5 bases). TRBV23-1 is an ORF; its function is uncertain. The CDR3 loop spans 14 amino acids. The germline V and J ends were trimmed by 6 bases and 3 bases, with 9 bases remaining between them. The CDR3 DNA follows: TGCGCCAGCAGAGGACAACTCTATAATTCACCCCTCCACTTT. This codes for CASRGQLYNSPLHF.

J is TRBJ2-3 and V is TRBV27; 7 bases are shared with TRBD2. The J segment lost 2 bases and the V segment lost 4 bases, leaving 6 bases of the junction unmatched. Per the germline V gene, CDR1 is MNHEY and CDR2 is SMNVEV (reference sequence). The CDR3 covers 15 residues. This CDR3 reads CASSYTGGITDTQYF. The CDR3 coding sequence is TGTGCCAGCAGTTACACGGGGGGAATCACAGATACGCAGTATTTT.

In nucleotides, the CDR3 is TGTGCCAGCAGTTCTCAGACAGGATTGAGTTCACCCCTCCACTTT. Protein product: CASSSQTGLSSPLHF. This chain uses TRBV28 with TRBJ1-6; tentatively, D is TRBD1 (6 bases). CDR1 is MDHEN, CDR2 SYDVKM, per germline. The CDR3 runs to 15 residues. V was pared by 4 bases and J by 9 bases, with 16 bases between.

CDR3 sequence (DNA): TGTGCCAGTAGAAGGACACAAACTAACTATGGCTACACCTTC. Its translation: CASRRTQTNYGYTF. The rearrangement uses TRBV19 and TRBJ1-2; perhaps TRBD1 as D (5 bases). This CDR3 has 14 amino acids. V was shortened by 6 bases and J by 0 bases, with 11 bases between the two germline ends. The germline CDR1 and CDR2 sequences are LNHDA and SQIVND (reference sequence).

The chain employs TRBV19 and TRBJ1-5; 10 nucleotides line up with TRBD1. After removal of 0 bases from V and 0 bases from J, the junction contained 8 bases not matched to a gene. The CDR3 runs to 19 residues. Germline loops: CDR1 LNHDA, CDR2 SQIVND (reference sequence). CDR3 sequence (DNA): TGTGCCAGTAGTATAGATCTGCCGGGACAGGGGTTTAGCAATCAGCCCCAGCATTTT. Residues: CASSIDLPGQGFSNQPQHF.